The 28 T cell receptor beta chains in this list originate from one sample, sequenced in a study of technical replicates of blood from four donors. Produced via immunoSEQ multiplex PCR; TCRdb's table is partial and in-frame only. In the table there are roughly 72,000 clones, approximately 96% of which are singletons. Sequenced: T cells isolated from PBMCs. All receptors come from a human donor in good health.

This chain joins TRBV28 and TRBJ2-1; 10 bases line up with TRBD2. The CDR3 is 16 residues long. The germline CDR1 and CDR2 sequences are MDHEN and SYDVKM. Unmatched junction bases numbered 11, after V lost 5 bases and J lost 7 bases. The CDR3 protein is CASSAPLAGAGNEQFF. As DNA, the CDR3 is TGTGCCAGCAGTGCCCCCCTAGCGGGAGCAGGGAATGAGCAGTTCTTC. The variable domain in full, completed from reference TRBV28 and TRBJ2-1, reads DVKVTQSSRYLVKRTGEKVFLECVQDMDHENMFWYRQDPGLGLRLIYFSYDVKMKEKGDIPEGYSVSREKKERFSLILESASTNQTSMYLCASSAPLAGAGNEQFFGPGTRLTVL.

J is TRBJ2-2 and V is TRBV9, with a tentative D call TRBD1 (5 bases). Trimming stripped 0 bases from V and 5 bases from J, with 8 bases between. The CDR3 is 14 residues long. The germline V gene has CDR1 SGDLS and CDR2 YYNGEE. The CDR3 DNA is TGTGCCAGCAGCGTAGGCAGGGAAACCGGGGAGCTGTTTTTT. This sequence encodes CASSVGRETGELFF.

The DNA for the CDR3 is TGTGCCAGCAGCCTTACCGGGGGTGGTTACTATGGCTACACCTTC. Its protein product is CASSLTGGGYYGYTF. This chain uses TRBV28 with TRBJ1-2, with a weak D call TRBD1 (5 bases). Between the trimmed V and J ends, which lost 6 bases and 3 bases, there was a span of 17 bases. The length of the CDR3 is 15 residues. Per germline, CDR1 MDHEN and CDR2 SYDVKM.

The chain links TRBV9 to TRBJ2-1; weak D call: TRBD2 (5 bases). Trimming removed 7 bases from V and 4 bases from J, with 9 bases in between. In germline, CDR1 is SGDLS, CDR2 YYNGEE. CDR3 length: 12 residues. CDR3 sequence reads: CASRSEYNEQFF. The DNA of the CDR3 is TGTGCCAGCCGTAGCGAGTACAATGAGCAGTTCTTC.

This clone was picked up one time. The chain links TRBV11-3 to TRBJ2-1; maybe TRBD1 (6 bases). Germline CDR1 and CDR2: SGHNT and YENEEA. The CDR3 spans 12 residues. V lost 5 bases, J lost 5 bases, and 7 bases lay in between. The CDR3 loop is CASSGTNNEQFF. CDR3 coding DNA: TGTGCCAGCAGCGGGACAAACAATGAGCAGTTCTTC.

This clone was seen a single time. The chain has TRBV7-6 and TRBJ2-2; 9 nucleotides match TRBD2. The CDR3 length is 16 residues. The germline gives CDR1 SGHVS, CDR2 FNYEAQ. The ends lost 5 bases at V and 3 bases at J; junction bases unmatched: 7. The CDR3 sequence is CASSQLAGVDTGELFF. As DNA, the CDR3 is TGTGCCAGCAGCCAATTAGCGGGAGTTGACACCGGGGAGCTGTTTTTT.

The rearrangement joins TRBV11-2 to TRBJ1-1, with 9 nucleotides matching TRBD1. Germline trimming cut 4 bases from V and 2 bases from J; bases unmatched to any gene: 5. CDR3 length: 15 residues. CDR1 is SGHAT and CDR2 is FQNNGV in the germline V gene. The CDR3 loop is CASSSRTGANTEAFF. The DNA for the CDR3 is TGTGCCAGCAGCTCCAGGACAGGGGCTAACACTGAAGCTTTCTTT.

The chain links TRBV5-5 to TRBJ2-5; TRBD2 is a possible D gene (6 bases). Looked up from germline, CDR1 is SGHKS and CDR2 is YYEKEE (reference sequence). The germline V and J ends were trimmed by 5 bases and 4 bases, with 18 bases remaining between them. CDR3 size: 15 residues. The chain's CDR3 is CASRTLWEDLETQYF. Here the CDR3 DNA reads TGTGCCAGCAGGACTTTGTGGGAGGACCTAGAGACCCAGTACTTC.

The CDR3 loop is CASSPLRGSTDTQYF. In DNA, the CDR3 is TGTGCCAGCAGTCCCTTGCGGGGGAGCACAGATACGCAGTATTTT. The V gene is TRBV6-4, the J gene TRBJ2-3; 7 bases are a match to TRBD2. With 5 bases clipped from V and 0 bases from J, the junction kept 5 bases outside the gene matches. The CDR3 has 15 amino acids. Germline V gene data show CDR1 as MRHNA and CDR2 as SNTAGT.

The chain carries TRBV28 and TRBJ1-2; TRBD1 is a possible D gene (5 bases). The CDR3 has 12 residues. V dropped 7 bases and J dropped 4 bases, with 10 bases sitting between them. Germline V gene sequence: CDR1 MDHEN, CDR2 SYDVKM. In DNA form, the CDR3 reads TGTGCCAGCATAGGAAGGGGCTATGGCTACACCTTC. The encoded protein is CASIGRGYGYTF.

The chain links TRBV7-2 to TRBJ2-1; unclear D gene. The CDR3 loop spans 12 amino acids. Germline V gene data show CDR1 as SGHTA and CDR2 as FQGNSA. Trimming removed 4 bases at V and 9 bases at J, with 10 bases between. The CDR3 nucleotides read TGTGCCAGCAGCTCTAATTTTGCTGAGCAGTTCTTC. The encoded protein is CASSSNFAEQFF.

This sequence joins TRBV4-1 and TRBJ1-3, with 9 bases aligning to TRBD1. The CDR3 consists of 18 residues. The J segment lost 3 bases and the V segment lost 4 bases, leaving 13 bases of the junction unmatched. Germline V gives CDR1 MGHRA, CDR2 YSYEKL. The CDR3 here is CASSRPGRGTGSGNTIYF. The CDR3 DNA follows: TGCGCCAGCAGCCGACCGGGGCGTGGGACAGGGAGTGGAAACACCATATATTTT.

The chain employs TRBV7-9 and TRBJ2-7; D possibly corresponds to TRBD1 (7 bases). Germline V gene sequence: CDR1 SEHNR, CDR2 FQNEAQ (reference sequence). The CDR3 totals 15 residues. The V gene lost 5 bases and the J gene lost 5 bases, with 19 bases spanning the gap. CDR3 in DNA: TGTGCCAGCAGCCGGCCCCGGGGGACAGACCACGAGCAGTACTTC. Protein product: CASSRPRGTDHEQYF.

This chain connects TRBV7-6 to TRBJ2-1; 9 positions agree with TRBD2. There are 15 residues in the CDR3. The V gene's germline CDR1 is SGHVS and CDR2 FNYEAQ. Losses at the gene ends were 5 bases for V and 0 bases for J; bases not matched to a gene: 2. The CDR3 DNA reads TGTGCCAGCAGCATGACTAGCGGCTCCTACAATGAGCAGTTCTTC. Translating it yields CASSMTSGSYNEQFF.

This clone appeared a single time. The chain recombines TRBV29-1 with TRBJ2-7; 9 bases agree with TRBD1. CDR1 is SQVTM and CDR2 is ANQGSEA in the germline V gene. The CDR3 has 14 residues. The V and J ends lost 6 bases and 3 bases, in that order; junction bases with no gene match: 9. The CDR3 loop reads CSVETGGTYYEQYF. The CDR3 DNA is TGCAGCGTAGAAACAGGGGGCACATACTACGAGCAGTACTTC.

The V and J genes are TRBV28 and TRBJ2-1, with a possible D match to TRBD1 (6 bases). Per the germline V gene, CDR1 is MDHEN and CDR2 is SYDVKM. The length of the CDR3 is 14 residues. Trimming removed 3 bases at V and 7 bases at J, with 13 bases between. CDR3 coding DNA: TGTGCCAGCAGTTTTAACAGGGTCTGGAATGAGCAGTTCTTC. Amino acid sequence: CASSFNRVWNEQFF.

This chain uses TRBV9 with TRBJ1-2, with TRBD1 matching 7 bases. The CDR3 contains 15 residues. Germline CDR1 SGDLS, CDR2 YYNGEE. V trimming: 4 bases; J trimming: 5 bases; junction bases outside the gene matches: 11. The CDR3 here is CASSKGTAQGYGYTF. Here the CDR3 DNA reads TGTGCCAGCAGCAAAGGGACAGCCCAAGGATATGGCTACACCTTC. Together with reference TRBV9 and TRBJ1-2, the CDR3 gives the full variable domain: DSGVTQTPKHLITATGQRVTLRCSPRSGDLSVYWYQQSLDQGLQFLIQYYNGEERAKGNILERFSAQQFPDLHSELNLSSLELGDSALYFCASSKGTAQGYGYTFGSGTRLTVV.

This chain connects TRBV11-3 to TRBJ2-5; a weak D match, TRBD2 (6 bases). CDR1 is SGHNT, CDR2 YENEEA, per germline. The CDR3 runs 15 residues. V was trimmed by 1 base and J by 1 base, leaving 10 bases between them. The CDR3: CASSLGGDFQETQYF. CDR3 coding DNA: TGTGCCAGCAGCTTAGGGGGGGACTTCCAAGAGACCCAGTACTTC. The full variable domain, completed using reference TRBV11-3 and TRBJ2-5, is EAGVVQSPRYKIIEKKQPVAFWCNPISGHNTLYWYLQNLGQGPELLIRYENEEAVDDSQLPKDRFSAERLKGVDSTLKIQPAELGDSAVYLCASSLGGDFQETQYFGPGTRLLVL.

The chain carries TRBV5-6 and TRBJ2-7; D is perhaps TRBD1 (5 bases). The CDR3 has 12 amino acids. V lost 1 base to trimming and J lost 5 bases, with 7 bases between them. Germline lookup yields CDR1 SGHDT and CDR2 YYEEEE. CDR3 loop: CASSLQGHEQYF. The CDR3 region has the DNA TGTGCCAGCAGCTTGCAGGGCCACGAGCAGTACTTC.

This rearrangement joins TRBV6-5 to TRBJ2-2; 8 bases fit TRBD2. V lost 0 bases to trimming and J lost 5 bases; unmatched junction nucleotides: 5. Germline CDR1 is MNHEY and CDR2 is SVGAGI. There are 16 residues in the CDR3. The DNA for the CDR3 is TGTGCCAGCAGTTACTCGCCGGGAGGGCAGACCGGGGAGCTGTTTTTT. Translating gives CASSYSPGGQTGELFF.

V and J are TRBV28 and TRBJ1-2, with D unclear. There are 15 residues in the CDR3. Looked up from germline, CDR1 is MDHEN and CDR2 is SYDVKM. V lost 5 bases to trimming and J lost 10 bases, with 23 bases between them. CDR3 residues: CASSIEVLGDVDYTF. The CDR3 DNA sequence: TGTGCCAGCAGTATCGAAGTCCTGGGAGACGTTGACTACACCTTC.

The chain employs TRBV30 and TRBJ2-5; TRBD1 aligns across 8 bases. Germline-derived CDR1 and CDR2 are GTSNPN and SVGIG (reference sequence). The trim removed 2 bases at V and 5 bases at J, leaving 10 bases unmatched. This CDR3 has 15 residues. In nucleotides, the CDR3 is TGTGCCTGGAGTAGATTGGACAGGGATCAGGAGACCCAGTACTTC. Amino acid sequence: CAWSRLDRDQETQYF.

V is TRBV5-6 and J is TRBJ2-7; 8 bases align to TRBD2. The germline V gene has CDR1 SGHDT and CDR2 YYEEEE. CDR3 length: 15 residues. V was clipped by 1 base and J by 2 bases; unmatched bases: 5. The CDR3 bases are TGTGCCAGCAGCTTGTTGTCGGGAGGGACCTACGAGCAGTACTTC. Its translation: CASSLLSGGTYEQYF.

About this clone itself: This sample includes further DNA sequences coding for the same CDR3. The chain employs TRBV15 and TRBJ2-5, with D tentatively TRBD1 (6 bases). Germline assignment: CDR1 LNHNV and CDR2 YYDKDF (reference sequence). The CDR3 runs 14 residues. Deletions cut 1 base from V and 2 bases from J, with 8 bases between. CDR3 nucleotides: TGTGCCACCAGCAGAGCGGGACAACAAGAGACCCAGTACTTC. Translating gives CATSRAGQQETQYF.

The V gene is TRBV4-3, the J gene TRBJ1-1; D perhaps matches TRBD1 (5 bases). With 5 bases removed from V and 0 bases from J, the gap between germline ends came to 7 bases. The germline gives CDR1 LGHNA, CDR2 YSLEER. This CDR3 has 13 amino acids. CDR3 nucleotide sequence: TGCGCCAGCAGCGGGGCCCTGAACACTGAAGCTTTCTTT. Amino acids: CASSGALNTEAFF.

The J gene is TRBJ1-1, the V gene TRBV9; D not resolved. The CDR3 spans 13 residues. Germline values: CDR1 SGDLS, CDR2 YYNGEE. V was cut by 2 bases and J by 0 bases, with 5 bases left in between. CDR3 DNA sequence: TGTGCCAGCAGCGTTAACTTGAACACTGAAGCTTTCTTT. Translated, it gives CASSVNLNTEAFF.

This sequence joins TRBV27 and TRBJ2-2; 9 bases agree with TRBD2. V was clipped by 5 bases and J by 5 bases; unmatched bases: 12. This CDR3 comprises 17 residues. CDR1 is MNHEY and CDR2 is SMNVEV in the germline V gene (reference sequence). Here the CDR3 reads CASSPSSGERWTGELFF. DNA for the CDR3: TGTGCCAGCAGTCCTTCTAGCGGGGAGAGGTGGACCGGGGAGCTGTTTTTT.

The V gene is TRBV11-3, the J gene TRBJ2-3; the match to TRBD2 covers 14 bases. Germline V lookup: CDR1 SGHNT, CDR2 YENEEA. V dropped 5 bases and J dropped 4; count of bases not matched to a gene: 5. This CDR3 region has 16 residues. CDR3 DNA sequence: TGTGCCAGCAGCCCAGGGACTAGCGGGAGCCCAGATACGCAGTATTTT. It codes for CASSPGTSGSPDTQYF.